This T cell receptor (beta chain) was recovered during a study of neurological immune-mediated disorders. Via MiXCR, TCRdb re-called the 5' RACE reads, giving one row per CDR3 protein. The table includes fewer than 75,000 distinct CDR3 sequences, 4.5% to 5.5% detected once. This clonotype occurred many times. The V gene lost 10 bases and the J gene lost 2 bases, with 9 bases spanning the gap. CDR1 and CDR2 (germline): ENHRY, SYGVKD. This CDR3 region has 12 residues. The receptor's source is a man under 40 with multiple sclerosis. The chain uses TRBV10-3 and TRBJ1-3; D is unresolved. The sample was PBMCs. The CDR3 DNA is TGTGCCAGCTATGGGGCTGGAAACACCATATATTTT. This encodes CASYGAGNTIYF.